This entry lists 32 T cell receptor beta chains sequenced from one sample in a study of T cells after yellow fever vaccination. Using its own MiXCR run on the 5' RACE reads, TCRdb lists one record per CDR3 protein. The data contain about 430,000 distinct CDR3 sequences, about 17% of them seen just once; the ten biggest clones take up roughly 19%. Sequences were derived from PBMCs, sampled before the yellow fever booster vaccination. The origin of the receptors is a man aged 18 to 29 who received the YFV17D yellow fever vaccine.

This chain joins TRBV9 and TRBJ2-5, with D possibly matching TRBD1 (6 bases). The V gene lost 0 bases and the J gene lost 4 bases, with 10 bases spanning the gap. The CDR3 covers 14 residues. Germline V gene sequence: CDR1 SGDLS, CDR2 YYNGEE. The CDR3 here is CASSVAAGAETQYF. CDR3 DNA: TGTGCCAGCAGCGTAGCGGCAGGGGCAGAGACCCAGTACTTC.

V and J are TRBV20-1 and TRBJ2-1; TRBD2 aligns across 13 bases. J lost 4 bases, V lost 4 bases, and 4 bases had no gene match. CDR3 size: 15 residues. Germline V lookup: CDR1 DFQATT, CDR2 SNEGSKA (reference sequence). CDR3 bases: TGCAGTGCTACTCGGACTAGCGGGGGTTACAATGAGCAGTTCTTC. Translation: CSATRTSGGYNEQFF.

This clonotype appeared a few times. The chain uses TRBV4-2 and TRBJ2-5; 9 bases fit TRBD1. This CDR3 has 13 amino acids. Germline V gene data show CDR1 as LGHNA and CDR2 as YNFKEQ. J gave up 5 bases and V 6 bases, and 4 bases lay outside the gene matches. CDR3 loop: CASRPGQGETQYF. As DNA, the CDR3 is TGTGCCAGCAGACCCGGACAGGGGGAGACCCAGTACTTC.

The rearrangement uses TRBV7-8 and TRBJ2-1, with 9 positions matching TRBD1. Per germline, CDR1 SGHVS and CDR2 FQNEAQ. Trimming at V came to 5 bases and at J to 1 base, leaving 3 bases not matched to a gene. The length of the CDR3 is 15 residues. DNA for the CDR3: TGTGCCAGCAGCAGGACAGGGGTTTCCTACAATGAGCAGTTCTTC. It encodes CASSRTGVSYNEQFF.

The chain couples TRBV2 to TRBJ2-1, with TRBD1 matching over 8 bases. In germline, CDR1 is SNHLY, CDR2 FYNNEI. This CDR3 region has 15 residues. The V gene end was trimmed by 5 bases and the J gene end by 7 bases; junction bases not matched to a gene: 10. DNA for the CDR3: TGTGCCAGCAGTCTCCGACGACAGGGGTTTAATGAGCAGTTCTTC. This gives the protein CASSLRRQGFNEQFF. The full variable domain, completed using reference TRBV2 and TRBJ2-1, is EPEVTQTPSHQVTQMGQEVILRCVPISNHLYFYWYRQILGQKVEFLVSFYNNEISEKSEIFDDQFSVERPDGSNFTLKIRSTKLEDSAMYFCASSLRRQGFNEQFFGPGTRLTVL.

This chain links TRBV19 with TRBJ1-2, with TRBD1 identical over 8 bases. The CDR3 loop spans 15 amino acids. V shed 3 bases and J 3 bases; nucleotides not matched to a gene: 6. The V gene's germline CDR1 is LNHDA and CDR2 SQIVND (reference sequence). The CDR3 sequence is CASSMDRERDYGYTF. Here the CDR3 DNA reads TGTGCCAGTAGTATGGACAGGGAAAGGGACTATGGCTACACCTTC.

This clonotype appeared a few times. The chain joins TRBV5-1 to TRBJ1-3; no clear D gene. The CDR3 is 14 residues long. The germline CDR1 and CDR2 sequences are SGHRS and YFSETQ. The V and J ends lost 4 bases and 7 bases respectively, with 15 bases between them. The DNA of the CDR3 is TGCGCCAGCAGCAACTCGGACTGGTCGAACACCATATATTTT. Its translation is CASSNSDWSNTIYF.

This clonotype was observed a handful of times. The DNA is left out, because the CDR3 cannot be placed on it with certainty; the CDR3 is given as TCRdb lists it. V usage is TRBV5-6 and J usage is TRBJ2-7; the D segment call TRBD1 is taken from the table without a DNA check. The germline CDR1 and CDR2 sequences are SGHDT and YYEEEE. The CDR3 spans 12 residues, counting both ends. The CDR3 sequence is CASSWAVGAPSF.

The V and J genes are TRBV10-3 and TRBJ1-2, with TRBD1 matching over 7 bases. With V trimmed by 8 bases and J by 2 bases, 8 bases remained unmatched. This CDR3 is 14 amino acids long. Looked up from germline, CDR1 is ENHRY and CDR2 is SYGVKD. This CDR3 is CAIWGDSLNYGYTF. The DNA of the CDR3 is TGTGCCATCTGGGGGGACAGTCTCAACTATGGCTACACCTTC.

V and J are TRBV5-6 and TRBJ1-2; D may be TRBD1 (5 bases). The CDR3 runs 15 residues. CDR1 SGHDT and CDR2 YYEEEE come from the germline V gene. V lost 5 bases and J lost 1, with 15 bases in between. The CDR3 DNA is TGTGCCAGCAGACAACTTAGGGGATATAACTATGGCTACACCTTC. Protein: CASRQLRGYNYGYTF.

This clonotype was detected only a few times. V gene TRBV3-1 combines with J gene TRBJ2-1; possible D gene TRBD2, 5 bases. The CDR3 spans 14 residues. Trimming left V 4 bases short and J 4 bases short, with 11 bases between. In germline, CDR1 is LGHDT, CDR2 YNNKEL (reference sequence). CDR3 in DNA: TGTGCCAGCAGCCTCCACGGGGTTTACAATGAGCAGTTCTTC. Amino acid sequence: CASSLHGVYNEQFF.

The chain recombines TRBV5-1 with TRBJ2-3, with 11 bases aligning to TRBD2. The germline V gene encodes CDR1 SGHRS and CDR2 YFSETQ. The CDR3 has 17 amino acids. With V trimmed by 0 bases and J by 3 bases, 6 bases remained unmatched. CDR3 loop: CASSLAPGLAETDTQYF. CDR3 DNA sequence: TGCGCCAGCAGCTTGGCCCCGGGACTAGCGGAAACAGATACGCAGTATTTT.

This clonotype occurred many times. This chain connects TRBV12-3 or TRBV12-4 to TRBJ2-1; TRBD2 matches at 8 bases. V dropped 3 bases and J dropped 4; count of bases not matched to a gene: 5. CDR3 length equals 15 residues. In DNA form, the CDR3 reads TGTGCCAGCAGTTTTTCCGGGGGGGATTACAATGAGCAGTTCTTC. It translates to CASSFSGGDYNEQFF.

The rearrangement joins TRBV6-5 to TRBJ2-1; a possible D gene is TRBD2 (6 bases). V gave up 5 bases and J gave up 7 bases, with 15 bases separating them. The germline gives CDR1 MNHEY, CDR2 SVGAGI. The CDR3 extends over 14 amino acids. CDR3 sequence: CASSGLSGENEQFF. The CDR3 DNA sequence: TGTGCCAGCAGTGGGCTATCGGGAGAAAATGAGCAGTTCTTC.

The chain combines TRBV5-1 with TRBJ1-1, with TRBD1 as a possible D gene (6 bases). Germline CDR1 reads SGHRS; CDR2 reads YFSETQ. The length of the CDR3 is 15 residues. V was cut by 0 bases and J by 4 bases, with 13 bases left in between. CDR3 residues: CASSLVGGRVTEAFF. The CDR3 nucleotides read TGCGCCAGCAGCTTGGTGGGGGGGCGGGTCACTGAAGCTTTCTTT.

This clonotype was recorded many times. V usage is TRBV10-3 and J usage is TRBJ1-6; 7 bases are shared with TRBD1. Germline V gene lookup returns CDR1 ENHRY and CDR2 SYGVKD. The length of the CDR3 is 14 residues. With V trimmed by 2 bases and J by 9 bases, 4 bases remained unmatched. Here the CDR3 reads CAISERGQSSPLHF. The DNA of the CDR3 is TGTGCCATCAGTGAGCGGGGACAGTCTTCACCCCTCCACTTT.

This clonotype was counted between two and nine times. The V and J genes are TRBV5-1 and TRBJ2-2; no clear D gene. V lost 0 bases and J lost 5, with 11 bases in between. Germline V gene sequence: CDR1 SGHRS, CDR2 YFSETQ. This CDR3 spans 15 amino acids. Written as DNA, the CDR3 is TGCGCCAGCAGCTTGGCCTCATTATTTACCGGGGAGCTGTTTTTT. This sequence encodes CASSLASLFTGELFF.

The chain carries TRBV23-1 and TRBJ2-3; D not certain. TRBV23-1 falls under the ORF class, with uncertain function. V lost 5 bases to trimming and J lost 2 bases, with 11 bases between them. This CDR3 spans 14 amino acids. Written as DNA, the CDR3 is TGCGCCAGCAGTGCCCCGGGCCACACAGATACGCAGTATTTT. Encoded protein: CASSAPGHTDTQYF.

This clonotype was detected many times. V and J are TRBV6-4 and TRBJ2-3, with 12 bases aligning to TRBD2. The CDR3 is 16 amino acids. In germline, CDR1 is MRHNA, CDR2 SNTAGT. Trimming cost V 4 bases and J 2 bases; bases outside gene matches: 4. The CDR3 region has the DNA TGTGCCAGCAGTGCTAGCGGGGGGGATTCCACAGATACGCAGTATTTT. It yields the protein CASSASGGDSTDTQYF.

This clonotype was observed a handful of times. The chain carries TRBV5-1 and TRBJ2-7; 9 bases are a match to TRBD2. The CDR3 is made up of 14 amino acids. Germline V gene data show CDR1 as SGHRS and CDR2 as YFSETQ. The V gene end was trimmed by 10 bases and the J gene end by 0 bases; junction bases not matched to a gene: 8. The CDR3 here is CAGVKRGVSYEQYV. CDR3 nucleotides: TGCGCCGGGGTGAAGCGGGGGGTCTCCTACGAGCAGTACGTC.

This clonotype was picked up a small number of times. V is TRBV4-1 and J is TRBJ2-5, with TRBD2 identical over 10 bases. Trimming cost V 3 bases and J 2 bases; bases outside gene matches: 15. The length of the CDR3 is 19 residues. In germline, CDR1 is MGHRA, CDR2 YSYEKL. The CDR3 DNA sequence: TGCGCCAGCAGCCAGGGTTACGTGGGACTAGCGCGTTTACAAGAGACCCAGTACTTC. It is translated as CASSQGYVGLARLQETQYF.

This clonotype was counted between two and nine times. The J gene is TRBJ2-4, the V gene TRBV6-2 or TRBV6-3; TRBD1 agrees at 7 bases. CDR1 and CDR2 (germline): MNHEY, SVGEGT. Trimming at V came to 0 bases and at J to 2 bases, leaving 4 bases not matched to a gene. CDR3 length equals 16 residues. CDR3 DNA sequence: TGTGCCAGCAGTTACTCGGGACAGTTCTCCAAAAACATTCAGTACTTC. It translates to CASSYSGQFSKNIQYF.

The chain couples TRBV10-3 to TRBJ1-2; TRBD1 might be the D (5 bases). This CDR3 has 14 amino acids. Trimming cost V 1 base and J 6 bases, with 12 bases left between them. Germline CDR1 ENHRY, CDR2 SYGVKD. The CDR3 loop is CAISEYRGSDGYTF. CDR3 DNA: TGTGCCATCAGTGAGTATCGGGGCTCGGATGGCTACACCTTC.

This sequence joins TRBV11-2 and TRBJ2-7; TRBD2 agrees at 9 bases. The CDR3 length is 18 residues. Losses at the gene ends were 0 bases for V and 1 base for J; bases not matched to a gene: 10. Per the germline V gene, CDR1 is SGHAT and CDR2 is FQNNGV. The CDR3 is CASSLDDWGLAGSYEQYV. CDR3 nucleotide sequence: TGTGCCAGCAGCTTAGATGATTGGGGCCTAGCGGGGTCCTACGAGCAGTACGTC.

In this sample, this clonotype turned up a few times. This chain connects TRBV28 to TRBJ1-1, with D perhaps matching TRBD1 (5 bases). V was shortened by 6 bases and J by 7 bases, with 12 bases between the two germline ends. Germline assignment: CDR1 MDHEN and CDR2 SYDVKM. The CDR3 totals 12 residues. CDR3 sequence (DNA): TGTGCCAGCAGCTCGCTCAGGGTTGAAGCTTTCTTT. Amino acid sequence: CASSSLRVEAFF.

V is TRBV10-3 and J is TRBJ2-3; D is tentatively TRBD1 or TRBD2 (5 bases each). Germline CDR1 and CDR2: ENHRY and SYGVKD. The ends were cut back, 8 bases at V and 3 bases at J, with 9 bases in the middle. The CDR3 spans 12 residues. In nucleotides, the CDR3 is TGTGCCATCCAGGGAGAAACAGATACGCAGTATTTT. Amino acid sequence: CAIQGETDTQYF.

V and J are TRBV12-2 and TRBJ2-7. TRBV12-2 is classified as a pseudogene. The CDR3 has 15 residues. CDR3 in DNA: TGTGCAAGTCGCTCCGACACGGATCCTACCTACGAGCAGTACGTC. Its protein is CASRSDTDPTYEQYV.

This clonotype has more than one count but fewer than ten. The V call is TRBV29-1, the J call TRBJ2-7; 10 bases map to TRBD2. CDR1 and CDR2 from the germline V gene are SQVTM and ANQGSEA. The ends lost 5 bases at V and 7 bases at J; junction bases unmatched: 8. CDR3 length: 13 residues. For the CDR3, the DNA is TGCAGCGTTTTTAGCGGGGGGACTTGGGAGCAGTACTTC. Translated, it gives CSVFSGGTWEQYF.

This clonotype was found a few times. This chain uses TRBV4-2 with TRBJ2-4, with 9 bases identical to TRBD2. Germline CDR1 LGHNA, CDR2 YNFKEQ. The CDR3 totals 15 residues. V gave up 0 bases and J gave up 8 bases; unmatched junction bases: 5. CDR3 coding DNA: TGTGCCAGCAGCCAAGAGAGCGGGGGGCTGGACATTCAGTACTTC. Translation: CASSQESGGLDIQYF.

The chain has TRBV7-9 and TRBJ1-1, with a weak D call TRBD1 (6 bases). The CDR3 length is 13 residues. CDR1 and CDR2 (germline): SEHNR, FQNEAQ (reference sequence). The V end was cut by 5 bases, the J end by 6 bases, with 13 bases between. In DNA, the CDR3 is TGTGCCAGCAGCAGGGACATTAGGGCTGAAGCTTTCTTT. This translates into CASSRDIRAEAFF.

CDR3 protein: CASSRRRLAGGDNEQFF. The CDR3 DNA sequence: TGTGCCAGCAGCCGAAGACGACTAGCGGGGGGGGACAATGAGCAGTTCTTC. This chain connects TRBV6-2 or TRBV6-3 to TRBJ2-1, with 14 bases matching TRBD2. There are 17 residues in the CDR3. Germline lookup yields CDR1 MNHEY and CDR2 SVGEGT. The ends lost 6 bases at V and 5 bases at J; junction bases unmatched: 9.

The CDR3 sequence is CASSGSTYNEQFF. CDR3 sequence (DNA): TGTGCCAGTAGCGGGTCAACCTACAATGAGCAGTTCTTC. The V and J genes are TRBV3-1 and TRBJ2-1, with 7 bases matching TRBD2. Unmatched junction bases numbered 4, after V lost 9 bases and J lost 2 bases. The V gene's germline CDR1 is LGHDT and CDR2 YNNKEL (reference sequence). The CDR3 extends over 13 amino acids.